The T cell receptor (beta chain) under discussion was sequenced for a study of post-analysis software for immune sequencing data. Study-wide background: There were relapsing-remitting, secondary progressive and progressive-relapsing multiple sclerosis among the disease courses included. Study-wide results and caveats: Normalized Chao1 diversity in multiple sclerosis patients fell significantly below that of controls. Controls had lower frequencies than patients of 4 or 5 TRBV segments, which included TRBV5-6, TRBV5-1 and TRBV20-1. Analysis by F measure revealed that same-batch samples clustered strongly together.

As regards this clonotype: Antigen unknown.

V dropped 3 bases and J dropped 0; count of bases not matched to a gene: 8. Germline-derived CDR1 and CDR2 are DFQATT and SNEGSKA (reference sequence). CDR3 length equals 18 residues. The TCR beta cDNA libraries contained unique molecular identifiers. TCRdb ran MiXCR on the PCR reads and lists one entry per CDR3 protein. The profile shows about 770,000 distinct CDR3 sequences, 46% of them singletons. Source material: blood. V usage is TRBV20-1 and J usage is TRBJ2-1; 13 positions agree with TRBD2. The source is a girl aged 5 to 17 with multiple sclerosis. This chain's CDR3 is CSARFTSGRESSYNEQFF. In DNA, the CDR3 is TGCAGTGCTAGGTTTACTAGCGGGAGGGAAAGCTCCTACAATGAGCAGTTCTTC.